This T cell receptor (beta chain) is from a study of intratumoral heterogeneity in liver cancer. Regarding the study in general: In the full approximately 15-patient cohort, the median age was 63 years and the majority of patients were male. A total of some 74 multiregional samples from about 14 HCC patients, consisting of roughly 50 tumoral and 20 or so adjacent nontumoral regions, were included in the overall cohort. To examine intratumor heterogeneity, the study integrated RNA-seq, DNA sequencing, TCR-seq and SNP array data obtained from multiple regions of hepatocellular carcinoma specimens. The full study reports these points: A relatively low patient number and under-sampled tumor-infiltrating lymphocyte representation were acknowledged by the authors as limitations.

For this clone: No antigen is known for it. The sample holds no much larger clone one base away, and base qualities are not on file.

Early-stage hepatocellular carcinoma was present in all patients, and no therapy was administered to any patient before surgical resection. None of the sampled areas showed macroscopic evidence of necrosis or hemorrhage. TCR sequencing (ImmunoSeq) was performed on multiple regions from a couple of patients. Frozen tissue samples from resection were taken at least 1 cm away from one another. Samples labelled N were derived from nontumoral liver tissue adjacent to the tumor. Genomic DNA was isolated from bulk tissue with the DNeasy blood and tissue kit. TCR beta chain CDR3 regions were sequenced from genomic DNA using the immunoSEQ assay. Rearranged VDJ segments were amplified with primers annealing to V and J segments. In the original analysis: The ImmunoSeq Analyzer software was used to compute clonality and richness metrics. Fisher's exact test, supplemented by a beta-binomial method for added stringency, was applied to identify differentially abundant clones between regions. TCRdb retrieved this table from immuneACCESS and kept in-frame rearrangements only. Not all clones are present; in checked studies, unresolved V genes account for under half, and no reason is known for the remainder. V and J calls plus clone size are reproduced from that table; the DNA served to infer D and trimming. Here the sample has approximately 20,000 clones; roughly 73% occur a single time. The ten largest make up about 18% of the sample.

The source was tumor-adjacent normal tissue, collected before any cancer treatment. This sequence originates from a woman between 65 and 79 years old with hepatocellular carcinoma.

This receptor carries the CDR3 CAISERIDSDEQFF. The DNA reads TGTGCCATCAGTGAGAGGATCGACAGCGATGAGCAGTTCTTC. The rearrangement joined TRBV10-3 to TRBJ2-1; the D gene is possibly TRBD1, with 5 bases matching. Including cysteine and phenylalanine, the CDR3 has 14 amino acids. Just CDR3 DNA is preserved here, 42 bases in frame from base 1. V and J are truncated by 2 bases and 8 bases respectively, leaving an intervening sequence of 13 bases. The germline V gene yields ENHRY for CDR1 and SYGVKD for CDR2.